This T cell receptor beta chain was captured by sequencing in a study of identical twins. cDNA molecules carried unique molecular identifiers, and template switching added a universal primer site. TCRdb reanalysed the 5' RACE reads using MiXCR and keeps one entry per CDR3 protein. The repertoire consists of some 200,000 distinct CDR3 sequences, with approximately 8.3% occurring once and the leading ten covering roughly 2%. Study findings and constraints: Cord blood beta clonotypes present at high abundance carried fewer insertions; no such pattern appeared in memory repertoires. Invariant cells of the MAIT and iNKT types might have partly distorted the zero-insertion analyses.

The sample holds a few counts of this clonotype. The antigen is undetermined. This CDR3 is 14 amino acids long. CDR1 is SGHTA and CDR2 is FQGNSA in the germline V gene. The V end lost 5 bases, the J end lost 1 base, and 6 bases lay between the germline ends. This same sample was also part of a study on yellow fever vaccine responses in identical twins.

The rearrangement uses TRBV7-2 and TRBJ1-6; unclear D gene. The sequencing input was memory (CD45RO+) T cells sorted from blood. The TCR sequence derives from a woman between 18 and 29 years old in good health. CDR3 amino acids: CASSPGSYNSPLHF. The CDR3 DNA is TGTGCCAGCAGCCCAGGATCCTATAATTCACCCCTCCACTTT.